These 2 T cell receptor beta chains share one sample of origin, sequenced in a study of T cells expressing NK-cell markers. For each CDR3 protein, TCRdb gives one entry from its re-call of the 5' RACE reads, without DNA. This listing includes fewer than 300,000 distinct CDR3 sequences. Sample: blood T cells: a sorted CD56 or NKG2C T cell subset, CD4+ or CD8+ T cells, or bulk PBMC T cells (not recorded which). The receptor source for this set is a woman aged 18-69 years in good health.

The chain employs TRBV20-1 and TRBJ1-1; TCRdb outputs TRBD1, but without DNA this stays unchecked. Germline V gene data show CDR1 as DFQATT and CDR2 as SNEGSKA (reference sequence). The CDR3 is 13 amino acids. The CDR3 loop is CSAKGGGYTEAFF.

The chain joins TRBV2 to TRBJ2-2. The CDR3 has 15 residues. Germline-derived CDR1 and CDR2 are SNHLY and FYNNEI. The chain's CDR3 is CASSELGANTGELFF.